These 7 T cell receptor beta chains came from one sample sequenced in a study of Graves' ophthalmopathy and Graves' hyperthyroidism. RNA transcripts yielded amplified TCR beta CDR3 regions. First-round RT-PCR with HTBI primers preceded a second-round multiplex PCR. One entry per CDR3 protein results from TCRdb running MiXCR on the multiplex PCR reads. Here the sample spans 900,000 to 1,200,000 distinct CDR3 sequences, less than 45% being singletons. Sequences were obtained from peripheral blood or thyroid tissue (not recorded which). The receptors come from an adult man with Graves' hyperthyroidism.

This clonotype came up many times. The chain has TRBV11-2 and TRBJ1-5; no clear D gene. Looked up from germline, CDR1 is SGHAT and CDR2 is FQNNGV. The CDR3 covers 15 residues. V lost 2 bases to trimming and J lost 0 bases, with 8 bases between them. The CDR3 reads CASSLTADSNQPQHF. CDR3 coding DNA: TGTGCCAGCAGCTTAACGGCAGATAGCAATCAGCCCCAGCATTTT.

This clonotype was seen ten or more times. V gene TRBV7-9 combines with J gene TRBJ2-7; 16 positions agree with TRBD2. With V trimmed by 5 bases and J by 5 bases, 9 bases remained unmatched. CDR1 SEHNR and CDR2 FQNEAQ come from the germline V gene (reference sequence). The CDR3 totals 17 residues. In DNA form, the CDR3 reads TGTGCCAGCAGCCCCGGGACTAGCGGGAGGGCCCTACACGAGCAGTACTTC. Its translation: CASSPGTSGRALHEQYF.

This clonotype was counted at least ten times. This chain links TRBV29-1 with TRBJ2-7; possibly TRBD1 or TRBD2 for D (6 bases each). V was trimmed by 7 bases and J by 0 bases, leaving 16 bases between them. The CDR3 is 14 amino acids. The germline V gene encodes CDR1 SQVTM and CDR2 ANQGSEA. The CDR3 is CSASGAGISYEQYF. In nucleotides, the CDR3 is TGCAGCGCCTCGGGGGCGGGAATCTCCTACGAGCAGTACTTC.

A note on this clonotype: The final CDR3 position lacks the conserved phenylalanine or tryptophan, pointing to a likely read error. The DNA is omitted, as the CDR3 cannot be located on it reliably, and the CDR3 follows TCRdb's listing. The CDR3 reads CSVGQTNP. The rearrangement links TRBV29-1 to TRBJ1-4; TRBD1, the table's D call, was not compared with the DNA. Germline loops: CDR1 SQVTM, CDR2 ANQGSEA. The CDR3 spans 8 residues, counting both ends.

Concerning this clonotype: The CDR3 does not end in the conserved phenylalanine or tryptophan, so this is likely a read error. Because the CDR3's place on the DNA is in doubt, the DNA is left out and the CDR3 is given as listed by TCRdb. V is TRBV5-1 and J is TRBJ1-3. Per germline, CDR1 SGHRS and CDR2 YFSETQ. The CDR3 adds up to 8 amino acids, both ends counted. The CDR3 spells CASSLRSG.

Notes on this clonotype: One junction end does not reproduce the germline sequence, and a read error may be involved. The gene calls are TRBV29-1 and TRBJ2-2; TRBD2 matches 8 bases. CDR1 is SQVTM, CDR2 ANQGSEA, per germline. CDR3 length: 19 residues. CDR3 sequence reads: CSAWVLQRPGGPNTGELFF. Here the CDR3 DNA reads TGCAGCGCTTGGGTCCTACAAAGACCGGGAGGGCCGAACACCGGGGAGCTGTTCTTT.

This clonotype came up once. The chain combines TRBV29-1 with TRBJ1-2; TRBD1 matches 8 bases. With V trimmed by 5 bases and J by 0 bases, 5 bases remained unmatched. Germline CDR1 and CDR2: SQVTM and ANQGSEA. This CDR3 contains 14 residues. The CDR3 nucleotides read TGCAGCGTTAAACAGGGGGAAGCTAACTATGGCTACACCTTC. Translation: CSVKQGEANYGYTF.